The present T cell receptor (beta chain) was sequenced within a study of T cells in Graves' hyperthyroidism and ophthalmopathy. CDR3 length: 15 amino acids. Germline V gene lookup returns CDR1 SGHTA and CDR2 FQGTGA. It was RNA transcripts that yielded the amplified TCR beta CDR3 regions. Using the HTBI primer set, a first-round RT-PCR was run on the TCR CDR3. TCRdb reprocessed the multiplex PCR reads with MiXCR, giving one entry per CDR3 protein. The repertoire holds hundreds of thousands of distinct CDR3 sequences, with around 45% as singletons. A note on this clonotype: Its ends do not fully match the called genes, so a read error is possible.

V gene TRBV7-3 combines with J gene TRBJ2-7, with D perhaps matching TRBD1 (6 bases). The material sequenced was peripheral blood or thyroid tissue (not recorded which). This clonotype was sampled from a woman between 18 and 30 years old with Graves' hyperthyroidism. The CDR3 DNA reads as TGTGCCAGCAGCTATAGACAGGACCTCTCCTACGAGCAGTGCTTC. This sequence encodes CASSYRQDLSYEQCF.